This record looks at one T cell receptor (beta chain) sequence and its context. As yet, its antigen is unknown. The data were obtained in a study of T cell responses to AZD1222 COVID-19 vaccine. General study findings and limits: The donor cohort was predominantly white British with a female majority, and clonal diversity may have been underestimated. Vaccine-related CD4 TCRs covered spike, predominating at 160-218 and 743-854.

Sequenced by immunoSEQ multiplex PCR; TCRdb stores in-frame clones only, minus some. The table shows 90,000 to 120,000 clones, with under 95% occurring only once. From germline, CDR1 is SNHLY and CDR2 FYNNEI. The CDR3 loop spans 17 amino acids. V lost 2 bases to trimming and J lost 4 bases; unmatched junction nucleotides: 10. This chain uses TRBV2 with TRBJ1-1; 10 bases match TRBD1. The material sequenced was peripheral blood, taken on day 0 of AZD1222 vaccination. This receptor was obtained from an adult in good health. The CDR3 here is CASSEIGLRTGGTEAFF. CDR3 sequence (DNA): TGTGCCAGCAGTGAAATCGGATTAAGGACAGGGGGCACTGAAGCTTTCTTT.